This T cell receptor beta chain is drawn from a study of Ad26.COV2.S vaccination and SARS-CoV-2 variants. Method: immunoSEQ multiplex PCR; TCRdb's copy keeps in-frame clones and lacks some. The table has about 180,000 clones, roughly nine tenths seen once; the top ten hold around 6.3%. The CDR3 runs 15 residues. Germline CDR1 MNHEY, CDR2 SVGAGI. V was pared by 0 bases and J by 4 bases, with 12 bases between. Material: peripheral blood, obtained after recovery from COVID-19. This chain connects TRBV6-5 to TRBJ1-2, with D perhaps TRBD1 (5 bases). The TCR originated in a human donor who had recovered from COVID-19. The CDR3 is CASSYSLTEIYGYTF. The CDR3, as DNA: TGTGCCAGCAGTTACTCCCTGACAGAGATCTATGGCTACACCTTC.